The T cell receptor beta chain under discussion was sequenced for a study of OX40 agonist ivuxolimab in advanced cancers. At the level of the study: The study enrolled dose-escalation patients with hepatocellular carcinoma, melanoma, renal cell or head and neck cancer.

About this clone: The antigen is undetermined.

Blood specimens came from baseline, cycle 4 day 1, and cycle 7 day 1. Study results and limitations: In general, CD8+ T cells held more expanded clones than CD4+ did, on average.

CDR1 is SEHNR and CDR2 is FQNEAQ in the germline V gene (reference sequence). The germline V and J ends were trimmed by 5 bases and 6 bases, with 6 bases remaining between them. This CDR3 comprises 11 residues. Some clones are missing from TCRdb's copy, which holds only in-frame ones; the method was immunoSEQ multiplex PCR. The sample contains 35,000 to 40,000 clones, more than 85% of which appear only once. The chain joins TRBV7-9 to TRBJ2-3; unclear D gene. Material: CD4+ or CD8+ T cells sorted from blood, obtained in a trial of the OX40 agonist ivuxolimab. This sequence was found in an adult with an advanced solid tumor such as melanoma, head and neck, liver or kidney cancer. CDR3 sequence (DNA): TGTGCCAGCAGCCTTCGGGATACGCAGTATTTT. It specifies CASSLRDTQYF.